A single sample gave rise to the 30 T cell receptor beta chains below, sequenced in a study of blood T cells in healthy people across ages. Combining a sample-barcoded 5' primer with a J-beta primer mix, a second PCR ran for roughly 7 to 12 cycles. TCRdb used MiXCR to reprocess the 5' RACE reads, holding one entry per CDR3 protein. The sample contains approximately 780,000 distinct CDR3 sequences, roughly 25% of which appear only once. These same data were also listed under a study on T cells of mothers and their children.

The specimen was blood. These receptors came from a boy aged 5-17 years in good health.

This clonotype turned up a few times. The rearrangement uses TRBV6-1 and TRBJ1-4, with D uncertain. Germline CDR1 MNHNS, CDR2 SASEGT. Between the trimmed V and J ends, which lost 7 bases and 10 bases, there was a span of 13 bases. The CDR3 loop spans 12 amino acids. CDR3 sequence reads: CASKLGIGKLFF. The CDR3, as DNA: TGTGCCAGCAAACTGGGGATCGGAAAACTGTTTTTT.

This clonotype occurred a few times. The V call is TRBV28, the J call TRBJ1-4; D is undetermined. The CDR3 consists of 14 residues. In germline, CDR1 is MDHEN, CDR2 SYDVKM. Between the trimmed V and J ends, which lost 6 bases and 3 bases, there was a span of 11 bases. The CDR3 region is CASRARSSNEKLFF. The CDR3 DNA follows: TGTGCCAGCAGGGCCAGGAGTTCTAATGAAAAACTGTTTTTT.

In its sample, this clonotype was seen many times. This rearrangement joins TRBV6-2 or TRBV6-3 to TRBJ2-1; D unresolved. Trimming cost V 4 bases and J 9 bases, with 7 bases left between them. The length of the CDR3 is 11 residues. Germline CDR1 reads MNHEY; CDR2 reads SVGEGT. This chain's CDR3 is CASSLGIEQFF. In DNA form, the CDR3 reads TGTGCCAGCAGTTTGGGGATTGAGCAGTTCTTC.

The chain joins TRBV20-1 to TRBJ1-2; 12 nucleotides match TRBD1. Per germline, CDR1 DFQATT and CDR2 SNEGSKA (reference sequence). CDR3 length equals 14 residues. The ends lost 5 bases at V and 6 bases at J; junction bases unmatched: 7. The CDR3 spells CSAERDRGQNGYTF. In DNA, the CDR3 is TGCAGTGCTGAACGGGACAGGGGGCAGAATGGCTACACCTTC.

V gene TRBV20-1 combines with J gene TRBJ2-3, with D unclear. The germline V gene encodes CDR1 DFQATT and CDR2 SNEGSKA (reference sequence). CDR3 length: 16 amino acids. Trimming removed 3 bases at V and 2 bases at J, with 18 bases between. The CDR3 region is CSASPTLSWDTDTQYF. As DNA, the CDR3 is TGCAGTGCTAGCCCCACCTTGAGCTGGGACACAGATACGCAGTATTTT.

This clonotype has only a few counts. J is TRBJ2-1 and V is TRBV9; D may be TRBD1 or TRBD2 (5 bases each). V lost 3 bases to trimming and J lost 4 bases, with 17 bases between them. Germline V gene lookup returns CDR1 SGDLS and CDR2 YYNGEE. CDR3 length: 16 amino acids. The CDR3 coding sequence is TGTGCCAGCAGCGCCCAGTCCCGGGACGGATACAATGAGCAGTTCTTC. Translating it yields CASSAQSRDGYNEQFF.

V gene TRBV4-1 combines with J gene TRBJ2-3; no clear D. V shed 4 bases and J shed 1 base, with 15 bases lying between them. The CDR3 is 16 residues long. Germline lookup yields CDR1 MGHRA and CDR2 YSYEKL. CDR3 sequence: CASSPWEPRGTDTQYF. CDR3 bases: TGCGCCAGCAGCCCCTGGGAACCCCGGGGCACAGATACGCAGTATTTT.

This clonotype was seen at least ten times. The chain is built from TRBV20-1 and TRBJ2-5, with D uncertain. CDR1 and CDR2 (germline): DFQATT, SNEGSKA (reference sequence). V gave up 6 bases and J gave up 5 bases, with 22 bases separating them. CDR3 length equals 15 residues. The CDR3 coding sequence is TGCAGTGCGAATTCTCCGGGCCTACCTAGGGAGACCCAGTACTTC. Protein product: CSANSPGLPRETQYF.

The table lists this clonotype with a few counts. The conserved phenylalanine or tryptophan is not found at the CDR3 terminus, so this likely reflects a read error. The CDR3 here is CASSLTSFTDTQYL. The CDR3 DNA reads TGCGCCAGCAGCTTGACTAGCTTCACAGATACGCAGTATCTT. J is TRBJ2-3 and V is TRBV5-1; D might be TRBD2 (6 bases). This CDR3 is built from 14 residues. The V gene lost 1 base and the J gene lost 2 bases, with 8 bases spanning the gap. Looked up from germline, CDR1 is SGHRS and CDR2 is YFSETQ.

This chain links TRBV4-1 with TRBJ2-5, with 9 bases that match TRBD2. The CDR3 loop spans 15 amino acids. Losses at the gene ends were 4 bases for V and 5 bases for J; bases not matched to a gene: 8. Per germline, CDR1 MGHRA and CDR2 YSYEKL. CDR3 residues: CASSPGASGAETQYF. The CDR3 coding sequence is TGCGCCAGCAGCCCAGGGGCTAGCGGGGCGGAGACCCAGTACTTC.

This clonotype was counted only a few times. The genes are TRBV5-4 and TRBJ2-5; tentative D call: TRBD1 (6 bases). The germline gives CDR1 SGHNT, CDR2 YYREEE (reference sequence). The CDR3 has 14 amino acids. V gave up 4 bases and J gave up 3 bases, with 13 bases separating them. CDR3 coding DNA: TGTGCCAGCAGCGGGAAAAGGACAGAAGAGACCCAGTACTTC. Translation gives CASSGKRTEETQYF. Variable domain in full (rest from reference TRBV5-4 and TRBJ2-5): ETGVTQSPTHLIKTRGQQVTLRCSSQSGHNTVSWYQQALGQGPQFIFQYYREEENGRGNFPPRFSGLQFPNYSSELNVNALELDDSALYLCASSGKRTEETQYFGPGTRLLVL.

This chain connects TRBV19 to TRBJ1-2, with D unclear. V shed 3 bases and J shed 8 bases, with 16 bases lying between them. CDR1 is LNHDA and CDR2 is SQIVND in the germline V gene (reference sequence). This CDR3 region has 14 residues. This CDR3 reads CASSIQSTFGGYTF. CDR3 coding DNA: TGTGCCAGTAGTATCCAAAGCACCTTCGGCGGCTACACCTTC.

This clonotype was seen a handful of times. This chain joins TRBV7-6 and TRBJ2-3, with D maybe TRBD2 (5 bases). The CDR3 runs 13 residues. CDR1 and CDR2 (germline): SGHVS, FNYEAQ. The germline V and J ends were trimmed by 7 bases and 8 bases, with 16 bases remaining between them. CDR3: CASIGAALGTQYF. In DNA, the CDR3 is TGTGCCAGCATCGGAGCGGCCCTGGGTACGCAGTATTTT.

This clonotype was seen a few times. For the CDR3, the DNA is TGTGCCATCAGTGAGGTGGACAGGGGGTACCAAGAGACCCAGTACTTC. Translating it yields CAISEVDRGYQETQYF. This chain links TRBV10-3 with TRBJ2-5, with TRBD1 identical over 10 bases. V was clipped by 2 bases and J by 0 bases; unmatched bases: 3. The CDR3 is 16 amino acids. Per the germline V gene, CDR1 is ENHRY and CDR2 is SYGVKD.

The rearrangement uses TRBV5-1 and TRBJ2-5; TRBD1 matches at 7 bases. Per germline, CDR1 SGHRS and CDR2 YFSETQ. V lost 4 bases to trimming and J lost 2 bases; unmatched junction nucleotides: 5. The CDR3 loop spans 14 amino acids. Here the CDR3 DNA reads TGCGCCAGCAGCCGGGACAGATCTCAAGAGACCCAGTACTTC. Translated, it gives CASSRDRSQETQYF.

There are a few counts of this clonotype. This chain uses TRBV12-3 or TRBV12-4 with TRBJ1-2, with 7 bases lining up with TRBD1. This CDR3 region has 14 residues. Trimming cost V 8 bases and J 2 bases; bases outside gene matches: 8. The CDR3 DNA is TGTGCCAGCGTAACAGGGACAGAGAACTATGGCTACACCTTC. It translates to CASVTGTENYGYTF.

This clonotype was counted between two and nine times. The CDR3 protein is CASSVWDSSVSPLHF. The CDR3 region has the DNA TGTGCCAGCAGCGTTTGGGACAGCTCGGTTTCACCCCTCCACTTT. V gene TRBV9 combines with J gene TRBJ1-6; 7 nucleotides line up with TRBD1. This CDR3 is 15 amino acids long. CDR1 SGDLS and CDR2 YYNGEE come from the germline V gene. The ends lost 2 bases at V and 9 bases at J; junction bases unmatched: 8. The full variable domain, rest sourced from reference TRBV9 and TRBJ1-6, is DSGVTQTPKHLITATGQRVTLRCSPRSGDLSVYWYQQSLDQGLQFLIQYYNGEERAKGNILERFSAQQFPDLHSELNLSSLELGDSALYFCASSVWDSSVSPLHFGNGTRLTVT.

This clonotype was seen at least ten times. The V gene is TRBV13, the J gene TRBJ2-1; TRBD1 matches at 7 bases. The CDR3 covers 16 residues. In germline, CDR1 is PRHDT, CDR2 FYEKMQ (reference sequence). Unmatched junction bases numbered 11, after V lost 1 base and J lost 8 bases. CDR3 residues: CASSLANRGYTDEQFF. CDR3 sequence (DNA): TGTGCCAGCAGCTTAGCAAACAGGGGCTATACCGATGAGCAGTTCTTC.

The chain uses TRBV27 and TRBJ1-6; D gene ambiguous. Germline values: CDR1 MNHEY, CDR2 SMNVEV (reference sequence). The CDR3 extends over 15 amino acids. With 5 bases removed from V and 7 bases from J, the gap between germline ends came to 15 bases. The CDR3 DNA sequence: TGTGCCAGCAGTCGCTCACCCGACGGGAATTCACCCCTCCACTTT. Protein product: CASSRSPDGNSPLHF.

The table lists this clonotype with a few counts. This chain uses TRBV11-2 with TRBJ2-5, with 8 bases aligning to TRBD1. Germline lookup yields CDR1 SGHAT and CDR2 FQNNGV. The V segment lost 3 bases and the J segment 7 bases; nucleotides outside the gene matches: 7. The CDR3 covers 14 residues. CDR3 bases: TGTGCCAGCAGCTTCCGGACAGGGCTGGGGACCCAGTACTTC. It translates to CASSFRTGLGTQYF.

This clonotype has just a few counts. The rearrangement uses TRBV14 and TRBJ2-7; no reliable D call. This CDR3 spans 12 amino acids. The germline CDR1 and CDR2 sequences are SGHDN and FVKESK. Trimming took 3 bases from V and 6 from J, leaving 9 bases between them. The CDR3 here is CASSHQGGEQYF. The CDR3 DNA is TGTGCCAGCAGCCATCAAGGCGGCGAGCAGTACTTC.

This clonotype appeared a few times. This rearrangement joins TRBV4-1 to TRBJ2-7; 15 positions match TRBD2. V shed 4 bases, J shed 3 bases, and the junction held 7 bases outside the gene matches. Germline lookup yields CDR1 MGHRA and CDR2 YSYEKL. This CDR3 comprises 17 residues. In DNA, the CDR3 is TGCGCCAGCAGCCCAGGCGGGACTAGCGGGGGGTTCTACGAGCAGTACTTC. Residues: CASSPGGTSGGFYEQYF.

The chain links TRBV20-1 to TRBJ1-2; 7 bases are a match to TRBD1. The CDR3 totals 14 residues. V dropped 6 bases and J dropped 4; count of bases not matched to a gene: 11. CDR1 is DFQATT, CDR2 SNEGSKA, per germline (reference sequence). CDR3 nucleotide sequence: TGCAGTGCCGCGGCCGGGACAGCGATCTATGGCTACACCTTC. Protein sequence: CSAAAGTAIYGYTF.

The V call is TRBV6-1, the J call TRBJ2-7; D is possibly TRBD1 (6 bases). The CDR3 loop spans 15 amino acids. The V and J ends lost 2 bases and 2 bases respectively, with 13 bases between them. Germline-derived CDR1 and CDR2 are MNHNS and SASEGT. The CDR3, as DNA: TGTGCCAGCAGTGAAAAGGGGGTCCTGCCCTACGAGCAGTACTTC. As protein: CASSEKGVLPYEQYF.

The CDR3 region has the DNA TGTGCCAGCAGCGCTCAGGGGACAGAATCACCCCTCCACTTT. Encoded protein: CASSAQGTESPLHF. V usage is TRBV7-6 and J usage is TRBJ1-6; 7 nucleotides agree with TRBD1. The junction had 8 bases not matched to a gene; V was cut back by 5 bases and J by 10 bases. There are 14 residues in the CDR3. Germline-derived CDR1 and CDR2 are SGHVS and FNYEAQ. Filled out from reference TRBV7-6 and TRBJ1-6, the complete variable domain reads GAGVSQSPRYKVTKRGQDVALRCDPISGHVSLYWYRQALGQGPEFLTYFNYEAQQDKSGLPNDRFSAERPEGSISTLTIQRTEQRDSAMYRCASSAQGTESPLHFGNGTRLTVT.

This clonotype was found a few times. The CDR3 bases are TGCAGTGTCCCGGGACAGGGATTCACTGAAGCTTTCTTT. Its protein is CSVPGQGFTEAFF. J is TRBJ1-1 and V is TRBV20-1; 9 nucleotides agree with TRBD1. The V gene's germline CDR1 is DFQATT and CDR2 SNEGSKA (reference sequence). With 7 bases clipped from V and 4 bases from J, the junction kept 7 bases outside the gene matches. The length of the CDR3 is 13 residues.

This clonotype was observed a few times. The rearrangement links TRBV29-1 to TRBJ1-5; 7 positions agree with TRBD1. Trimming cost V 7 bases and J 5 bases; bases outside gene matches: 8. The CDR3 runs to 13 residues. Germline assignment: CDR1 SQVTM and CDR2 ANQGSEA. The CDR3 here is CSEGQINDQPQHF. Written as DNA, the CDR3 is TGCAGCGAGGGACAGATAAACGATCAGCCCCAGCATTTT.

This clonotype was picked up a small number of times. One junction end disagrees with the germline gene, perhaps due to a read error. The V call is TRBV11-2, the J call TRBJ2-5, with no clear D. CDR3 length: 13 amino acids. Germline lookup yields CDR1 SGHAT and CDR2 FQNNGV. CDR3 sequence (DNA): TGTGCCAGCAGCCGACCCCTAGGAGAGGCCCAGTACTTC. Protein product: CASSRPLGEAQYF.

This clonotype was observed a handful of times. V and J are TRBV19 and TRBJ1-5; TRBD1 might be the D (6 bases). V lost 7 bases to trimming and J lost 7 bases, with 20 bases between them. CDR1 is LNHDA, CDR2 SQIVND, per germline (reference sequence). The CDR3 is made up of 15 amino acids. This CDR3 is CASTEGGRGNQPQHF. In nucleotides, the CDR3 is TGTGCCAGTACCGAAGGAGGCAGGGGTAACCAGCCCCAGCATTTT.

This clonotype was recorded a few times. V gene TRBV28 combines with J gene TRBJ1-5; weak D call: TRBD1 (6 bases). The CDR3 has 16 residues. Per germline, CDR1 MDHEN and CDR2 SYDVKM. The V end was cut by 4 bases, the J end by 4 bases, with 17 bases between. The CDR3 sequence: CASSSPGQGKNQPQHF. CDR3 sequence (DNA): TGTGCCAGCAGTTCCCCAGGGCAGGGGAAAAATCAGCCCCAGCATTTT.